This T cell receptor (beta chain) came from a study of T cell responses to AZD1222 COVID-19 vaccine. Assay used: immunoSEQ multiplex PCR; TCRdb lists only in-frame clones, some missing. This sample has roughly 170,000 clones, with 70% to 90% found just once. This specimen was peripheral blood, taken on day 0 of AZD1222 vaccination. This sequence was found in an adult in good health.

In nucleotides, the CDR3 is TGTGCCAGTAGTATTTTGTTCGGGCGGGGGTTGGCTACAATGAACACTGAAGCTTTCTTT. It translates to CASSILFGRGLATMNTEAFF. This sequence joins TRBV19 and TRBJ1-1, with D tentatively TRBD1 (5 bases). Germline CDR1 and CDR2: LNHDA and SQIVND (reference sequence). V lost 3 bases and J lost 0, with 26 bases in between. The CDR3 spans 20 residues.